This TCR beta chain stems from a study of T-cell memory formation after mild COVID-19. About the research overall: TCR clusters were largely donor specific. Study-wide findings and caveats: Memory from before infection featured some responding clones, which suggests cross-reactive memory joined. Second-wave clones reaching peak frequency on day 37 lacked confirmed SARS-CoV-2 specificity.

TCRdb processed the 5' RACE reads anew with MiXCR; each CDR3 protein has one entry. Counted here are more than 350,000 distinct CDR3 sequences, around 21% occurring once; the ten biggest clones make up under 15%. A word on this clonotype: Its cognate antigen is unknown.

Trimming took off 2 bases at V and 19 bases at J, with 18 bases between the two ends. The length of the CDR3 is 12 residues. The germline gives CDR1 DFQATT, CDR2 SNEGSKA (reference sequence). The chain combines TRBV20-1 with TRBJ1-6; a possible D gene is TRBD1 (6 bases). Sequenced sample: PBMCs or a T cell subset sorted from them (not recorded which). This TCR derives from an adult woman who had mild COVID-19 (a few samples of this study predate the infection). Cell type and time point are not known. The CDR3 here is CSARLLSGQQHF. CDR3 sequence (DNA): TGCAGTGCTAGACTGCTCTCCGGACAGCAGCACTTT.